This T cell receptor beta chain was identified in a study of Graves' ophthalmopathy and Graves' hyperthyroidism. The CDR3 has 14 residues. V was clipped by 0 bases and J by 0 bases, with 9 bases between them. CDR1 is DFQATT and CDR2 is SNEGSKA in the germline V gene (reference sequence). Amplification of the TCR beta CDR3 regions used RNA transcripts (as template). Amplification began with first-round RT-PCR using HTBI primers, then second-round multiplex PCR was performed. TCRdb reanalysed the multiplex PCR reads using MiXCR and keeps one entry per CDR3 protein. The sample has tens of thousands of distinct CDR3 sequences, more than 45% seen once. Exclusion criteria comprised other autoimmune diseases, uncontrolled infections, pregnancy or lactation in patients. Thyroid ultrasound, orbital computed tomography, TRAb, serum thyroxine and clinical symptoms formed the basis of diagnosis. By its share, this clonotype is medium-sized.

The chain has TRBV20-1 and TRBJ2-7; no firm D call. The receptor was derived from an adult man with Graves' ophthalmopathy. Sequenced: peripheral blood. The CDR3 spells CSARDLSLSYEQYF. CDR3 nucleotide sequence: TGCAGTGCTAGAGATCTAAGTCTCTCCTACGAGCAGTACTTC.